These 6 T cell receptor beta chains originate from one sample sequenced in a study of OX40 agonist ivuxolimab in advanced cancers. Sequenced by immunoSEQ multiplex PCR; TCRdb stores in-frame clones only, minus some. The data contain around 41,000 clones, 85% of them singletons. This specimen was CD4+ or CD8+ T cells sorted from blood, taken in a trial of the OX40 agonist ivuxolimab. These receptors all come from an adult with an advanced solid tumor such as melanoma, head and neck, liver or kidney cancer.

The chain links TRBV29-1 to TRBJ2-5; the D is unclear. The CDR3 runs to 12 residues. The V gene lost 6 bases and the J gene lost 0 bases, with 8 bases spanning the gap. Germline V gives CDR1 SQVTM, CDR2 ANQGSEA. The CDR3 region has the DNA TGCAGCGTGGCGGCGTACCAAGAGACCCAGTACTTC. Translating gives CSVAAYQETQYF.

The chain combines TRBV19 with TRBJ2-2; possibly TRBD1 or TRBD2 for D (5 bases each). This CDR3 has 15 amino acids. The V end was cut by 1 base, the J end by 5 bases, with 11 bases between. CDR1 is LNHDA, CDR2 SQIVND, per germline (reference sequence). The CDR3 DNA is TGTGCCAGTAGTATAGCGGGACGGAATACCGGGGAGCTGTTTTTT. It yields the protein CASSIAGRNTGELFF.

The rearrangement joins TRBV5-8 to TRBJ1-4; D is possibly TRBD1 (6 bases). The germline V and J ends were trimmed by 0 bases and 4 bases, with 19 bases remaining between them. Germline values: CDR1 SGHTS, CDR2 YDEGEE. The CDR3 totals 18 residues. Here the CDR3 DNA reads TGTGCCAGCAGCTTGGCCGGGGCAGGCAGGGGCTTTAATGAAAAACTGTTTTTT. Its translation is CASSLAGAGRGFNEKLFF.

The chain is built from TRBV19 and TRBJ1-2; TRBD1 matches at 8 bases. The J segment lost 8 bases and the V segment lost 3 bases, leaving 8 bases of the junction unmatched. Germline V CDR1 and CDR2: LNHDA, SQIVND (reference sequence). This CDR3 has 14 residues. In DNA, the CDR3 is TGTGCCAGTAGTATCGGACAGGGTGTGGGGGGCTACACCTTC. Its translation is CASSIGQGVGGYTF.

CDR3 DNA sequence: TGTGCCATCGCGCCCTCTGGAAACACCATATATTTT. Encoded protein: CAIAPSGNTIYF. The V gene is TRBV10-3, the J gene TRBJ1-3; D unclear. Germline values: CDR1 ENHRY, CDR2 SYGVKD. The CDR3 is made up of 12 amino acids. With 8 bases removed from V and 0 bases from J, the gap between germline ends came to 5 bases.

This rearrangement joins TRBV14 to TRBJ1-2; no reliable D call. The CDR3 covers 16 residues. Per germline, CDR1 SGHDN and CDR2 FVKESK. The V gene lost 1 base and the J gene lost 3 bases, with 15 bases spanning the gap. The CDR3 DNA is TGTGCCAGCAGCCAAGTGAGAGGGAAGAAAGACTATGGCTACACCTTC. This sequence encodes CASSQVRGKKDYGYTF.